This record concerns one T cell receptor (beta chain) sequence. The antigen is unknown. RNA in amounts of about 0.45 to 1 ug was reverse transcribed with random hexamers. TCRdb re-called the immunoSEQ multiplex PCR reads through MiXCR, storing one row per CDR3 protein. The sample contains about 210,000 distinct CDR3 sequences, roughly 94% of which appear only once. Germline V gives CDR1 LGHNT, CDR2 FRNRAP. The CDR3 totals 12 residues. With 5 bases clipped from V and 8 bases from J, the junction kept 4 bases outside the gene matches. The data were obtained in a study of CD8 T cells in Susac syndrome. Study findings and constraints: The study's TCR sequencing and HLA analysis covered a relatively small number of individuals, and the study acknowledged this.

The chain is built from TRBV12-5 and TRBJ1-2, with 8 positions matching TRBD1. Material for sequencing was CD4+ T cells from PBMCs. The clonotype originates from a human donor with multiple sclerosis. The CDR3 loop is CASGSGQGGYTF. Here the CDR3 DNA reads TGTGCTAGTGGTAGCGGACAGGGAGGCTACACCTTC. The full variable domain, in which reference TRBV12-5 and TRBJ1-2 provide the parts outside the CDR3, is DARVTQTPRHKVTEMGQEVTMRCQPILGHNTVFWYRQTMMQGLELLAYFRNRAPLDDSGMPKDRFSAEMPDATLATLKIQPSEPRDSAVYFCASGSGQGGYTFGSGTRLTVV.